The clone carrying this T cell receptor (beta chain) has a count of ten or more. RNA transcripts yielded amplified TCR beta CDR3 regions. HTBI primers drove first-round RT-PCR of the TCR CDR3. MiXCR, applied by TCRdb to the multiplex PCR reads, yields one record per CDR3 protein. The sample records approximately 400,000 distinct CDR3 sequences, approximately 13% being singletons. CDR1 is LGHDT and CDR2 is YNNKEL in the germline V gene (reference sequence). The CDR3 spans 12 residues. Trimming stripped 1 base from V and 7 bases from J, with 7 bases between. This specimen belongs to a study of T cells in Graves' hyperthyroidism and ophthalmopathy.

This clonotype was obtained from a man aged 25-40 years with Graves' hyperthyroidism that later progressed to Graves' ophthalmopathy. Sequenced input: blood. The rearrangement uses TRBV3-1 and TRBJ1-1, with D unresolved. The CDR3 DNA sequence: TGTGCCAGCAGCCAAGGACGGGGTGAAGCTTTCTTT. Translation gives CASSQGRGEAFF.